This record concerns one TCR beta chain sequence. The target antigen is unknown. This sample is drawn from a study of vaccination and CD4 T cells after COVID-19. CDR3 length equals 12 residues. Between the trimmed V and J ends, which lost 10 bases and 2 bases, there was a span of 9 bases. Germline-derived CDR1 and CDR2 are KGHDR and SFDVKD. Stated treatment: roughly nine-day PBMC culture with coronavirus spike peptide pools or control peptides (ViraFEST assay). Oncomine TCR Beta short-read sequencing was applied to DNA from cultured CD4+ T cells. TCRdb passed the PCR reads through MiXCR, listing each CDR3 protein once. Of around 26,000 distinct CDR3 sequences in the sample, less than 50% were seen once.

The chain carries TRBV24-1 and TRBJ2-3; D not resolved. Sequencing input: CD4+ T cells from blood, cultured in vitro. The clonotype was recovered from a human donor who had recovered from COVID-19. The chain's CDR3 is CATQAATDTQYF. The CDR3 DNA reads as TGTGCCACTCAGGCCGCCACAGATACGCAGTATTTT.